This entry lists 6 T cell receptor beta chains sequenced from one sample in a study of blood T cell repertoires in COVID-19. Here immunoSEQ multiplex PCR was the method, and the copy in TCRdb shows in-frame clones only, minus some. The sample has some 200,000 clones, roughly four fifths seen once. The source material was peripheral blood. These receptors were obtained from a woman aged 40 to 50 with acute or convalescent COVID-19.

This chain connects TRBV28 to TRBJ2-7; tentatively, D is TRBD1 (6 bases). The length of the CDR3 is 12 residues. The V end was cut by 8 bases, the J end by 1 base, with 9 bases between. Germline V gene sequence: CDR1 MDHEN, CDR2 SYDVKM. The CDR3 DNA reads TGTGCCAGCCTACAGGGATCCTACGAGCAGTACTTC. It yields the protein CASLQGSYEQYF.

The chain combines TRBV3-1 (or the pseudogene TRBV3-2) with TRBJ1-5; D perhaps matches TRBD1 (5 bases). The V end was cut by 5 bases, the J end by 5 bases, with 16 bases between. Germline V CDR1 and CDR2: LGHDT, YNNKEL (reference sequence). The CDR3 loop spans 15 amino acids. Written as DNA, the CDR3 is TGTGCCAGCAGCTACACCGGAGGGGCTGATCAGCCCCAGCATTTT. It yields the protein CASSYTGGADQPQHF.

The rearrangement joins TRBV18 to TRBJ1-2; 7 bases agree with TRBD1. This CDR3 contains 16 residues. Germline V gives CDR1 KGHSH, CDR2 LQKENI. Trimming took 3 bases from V and 3 from J; bases not matched to a gene: 10. CDR3 loop: CASSPTGAAPYYGYTF. The CDR3 DNA is TGTGCCAGCTCACCCACAGGGGCCGCGCCTTACTATGGCTACACCTTC.

The chain links TRBV5-1 to TRBJ1-1; D is unresolved. CDR3 length: 13 residues. Trimming removed 0 bases at V and 1 base at J, with 4 bases between. From germline, CDR1 is SGHRS and CDR2 YFSETQ. The CDR3 loop reads CASSLVSNTEAFF. In DNA, the CDR3 is TGCGCCAGCAGCTTGGTATCGAACACTGAAGCTTTCTTT.

This clone has only one observation. V is TRBV2 and J is TRBJ1-5; D perhaps matches TRBD1 (6 bases). The CDR3 sequence is 14 residues long. Germline CDR1 is SNHLY and CDR2 is FYNNEI. With 9 bases removed from V and 5 bases from J, the gap between germline ends came to 17 bases. The DNA of the CDR3 is TGTGCCAGTTCAAAGGAAGGGGGAGATCAGCCCCAGCATTTT. It translates to CASSKEGGDQPQHF.

The chain joins TRBV7-9 to TRBJ1-2, with 9 bases matching TRBD1. CDR3 length equals 17 residues. Looked up from germline, CDR1 is SEHNR and CDR2 is FQNEAQ (reference sequence). J was trimmed by 2 bases and V by 5 bases; bases with no gene match: 12. In nucleotides, the CDR3 is TGTGCCAGCAGCCCTTCCGGGACAGGGTGGGGGAACTATGGCTACACCTTC. It yields the protein CASSPSGTGWGNYGYTF.